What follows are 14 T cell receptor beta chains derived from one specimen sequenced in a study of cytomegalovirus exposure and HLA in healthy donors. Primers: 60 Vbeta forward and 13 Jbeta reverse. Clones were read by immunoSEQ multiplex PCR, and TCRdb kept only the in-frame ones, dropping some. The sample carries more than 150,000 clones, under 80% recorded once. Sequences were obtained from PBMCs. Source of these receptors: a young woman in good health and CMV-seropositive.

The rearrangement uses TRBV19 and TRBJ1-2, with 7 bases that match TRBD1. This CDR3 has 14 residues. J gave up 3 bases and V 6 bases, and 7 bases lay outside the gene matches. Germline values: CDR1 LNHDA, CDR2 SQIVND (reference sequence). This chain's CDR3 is CASRSTGRDYGYTF. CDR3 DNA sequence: TGTGCCAGTAGATCGACAGGGAGAGACTATGGCTACACCTTC.

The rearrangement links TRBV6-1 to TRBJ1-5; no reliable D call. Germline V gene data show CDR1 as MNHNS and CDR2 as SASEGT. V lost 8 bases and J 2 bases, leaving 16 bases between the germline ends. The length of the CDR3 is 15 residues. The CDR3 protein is CASRGTDFGNQPQHF. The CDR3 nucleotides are TGTGCCAGCCGGGGAACCGATTTCGGCAATCAGCCCCAGCATTTT.

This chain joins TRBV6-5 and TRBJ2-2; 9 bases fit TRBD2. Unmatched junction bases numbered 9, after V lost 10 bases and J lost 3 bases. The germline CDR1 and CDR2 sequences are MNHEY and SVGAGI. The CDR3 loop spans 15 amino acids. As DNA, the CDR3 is TGTGCCACCCGGAGGGCTAGCGGGGACACCGGGGAGCTGTTTTTT. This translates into CATRRASGDTGELFF.

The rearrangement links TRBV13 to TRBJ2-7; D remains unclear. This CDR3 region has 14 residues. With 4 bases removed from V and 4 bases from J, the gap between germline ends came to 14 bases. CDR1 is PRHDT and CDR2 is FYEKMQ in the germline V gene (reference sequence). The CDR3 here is CASSSRAHRYEQYF. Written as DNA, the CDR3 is TGTGCCAGCAGCTCCCGTGCCCATCGGTACGAGCAGTACTTC.

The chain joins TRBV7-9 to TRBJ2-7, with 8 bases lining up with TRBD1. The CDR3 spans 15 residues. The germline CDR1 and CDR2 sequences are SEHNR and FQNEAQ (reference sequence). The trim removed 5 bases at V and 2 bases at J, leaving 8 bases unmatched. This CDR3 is CASSPRTGKTYEQYF. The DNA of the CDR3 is TGTGCCAGCAGCCCCCGGACAGGGAAGACCTACGAGCAGTACTTC.

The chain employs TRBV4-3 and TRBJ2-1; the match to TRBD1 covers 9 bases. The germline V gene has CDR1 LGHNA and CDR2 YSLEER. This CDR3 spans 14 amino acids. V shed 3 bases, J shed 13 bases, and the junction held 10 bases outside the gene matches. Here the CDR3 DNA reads TGCGCCAGCAGCCAGTACCTCGGGACAGGGACCCAGTTCTTC. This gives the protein CASSQYLGTGTQFF.

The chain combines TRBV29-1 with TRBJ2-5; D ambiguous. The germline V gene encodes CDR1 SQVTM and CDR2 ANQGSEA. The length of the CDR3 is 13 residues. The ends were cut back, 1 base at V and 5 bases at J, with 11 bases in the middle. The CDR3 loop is CSVEADRWETQYF. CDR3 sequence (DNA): TGCAGCGTTGAAGCCGATAGATGGGAGACCCAGTACTTC.

CDR3 amino acids: CASSYSGSSGVDTQYF. CDR3 bases: TGTGCCAGCAGTTACTCTGGGTCTAGCGGGGTAGATACGCAGTATTTT. The genes are TRBV6-5 and TRBJ2-3; 9 positions agree with TRBD2. The CDR3 has 16 amino acids. The germline CDR1 and CDR2 sequences are MNHEY and SVGAGI. Losses at the gene ends were 0 bases for V and 5 bases for J; bases not matched to a gene: 6.

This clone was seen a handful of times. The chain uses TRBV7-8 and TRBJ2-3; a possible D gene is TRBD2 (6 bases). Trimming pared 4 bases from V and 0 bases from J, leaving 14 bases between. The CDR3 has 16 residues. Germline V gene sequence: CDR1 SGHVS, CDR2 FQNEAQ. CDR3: CASSWGLGGSTDTQYF. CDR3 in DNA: TGTGCCAGCAGCTGGGGACTGGGCGGGAGCACAGATACGCAGTATTTT.

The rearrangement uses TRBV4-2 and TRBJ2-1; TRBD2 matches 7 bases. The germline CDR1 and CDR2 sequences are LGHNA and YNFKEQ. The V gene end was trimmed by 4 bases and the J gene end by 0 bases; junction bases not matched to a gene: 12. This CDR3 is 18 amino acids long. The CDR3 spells CASSPKAAQRGSYNEQFF. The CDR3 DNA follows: TGTGCCAGCAGCCCGAAGGCGGCCCAGCGGGGCTCCTACAATGAGCAGTTCTTC.

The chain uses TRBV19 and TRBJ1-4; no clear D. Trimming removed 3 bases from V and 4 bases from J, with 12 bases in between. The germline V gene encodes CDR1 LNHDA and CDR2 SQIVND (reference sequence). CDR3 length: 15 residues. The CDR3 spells CASSMFTPSNEKLFF. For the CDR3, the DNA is TGTGCCAGTAGTATGTTCACACCCAGTAATGAAAAACTGTTTTTT.

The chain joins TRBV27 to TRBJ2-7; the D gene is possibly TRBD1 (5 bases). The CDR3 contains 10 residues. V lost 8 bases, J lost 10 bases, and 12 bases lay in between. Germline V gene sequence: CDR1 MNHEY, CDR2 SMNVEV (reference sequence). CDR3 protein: CASSTVLQYF. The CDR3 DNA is TGTGCCAGCTCGACAGTCCTCCAGTACTTC.

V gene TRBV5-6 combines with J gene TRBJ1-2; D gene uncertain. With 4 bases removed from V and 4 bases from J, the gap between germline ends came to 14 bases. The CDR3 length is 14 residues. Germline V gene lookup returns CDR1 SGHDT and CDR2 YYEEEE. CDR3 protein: CASSVRGRAYGYTF. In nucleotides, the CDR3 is TGTGCCAGCAGCGTACGGGGTAGGGCCTATGGCTACACCTTC.

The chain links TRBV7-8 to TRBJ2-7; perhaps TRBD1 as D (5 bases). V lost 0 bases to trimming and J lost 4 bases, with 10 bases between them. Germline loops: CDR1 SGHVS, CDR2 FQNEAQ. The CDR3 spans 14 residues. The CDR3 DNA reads TGTGCCAGCAGCTTAGCCGGTAGGGGTTACGAGCAGTACTTC. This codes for CASSLAGRGYEQYF.